Each of the 15 T cell receptor beta chains below was sequenced from the same sample in a study of T-cell memory formation after mild COVID-19. TCRdb itself ran the 5' RACE reads through MiXCR, one entry per CDR3 protein. The data show about 55,000 distinct CDR3 sequences, approximately 9.5% seen once. The sequenced material came from PBMCs or a T cell subset sorted from them (not recorded which). The receptor set was obtained from a man between 18 and 29 years old who had mild COVID-19 (a few samples of this study predate the infection). Cell type and time point are not known.

The chain carries TRBV20-1 and TRBJ2-5; D is perhaps TRBD2 (5 bases). Germline V lookup: CDR1 DFQATT, CDR2 SNEGSKA (reference sequence). This CDR3 comprises 13 residues. V was pared by 0 bases and J by 5 bases, with 10 bases between. The CDR3 sequence is CSARDYPGETQYF. For the CDR3, the DNA is TGCAGTGCTAGAGATTATCCGGGGGAGACCCAGTACTTC.

This clonotype came up a few times. The V call is TRBV6-5, the J call TRBJ2-7; D is unresolved. Per germline, CDR1 MNHEY and CDR2 SVGAGI. There are 11 residues in the CDR3. Trimming took 8 bases from V and 5 from J, leaving 10 bases between them. DNA for the CDR3: TGTGCCAGCGGAAGGTACGACGAGCAGTACTTC. Its protein is CASGRYDEQYF.

This chain uses TRBV7-2 with TRBJ1-3, with 8 bases matching TRBD1. Germline V gene lookup returns CDR1 SGHTA and CDR2 FQGNSA. The CDR3 contains 18 residues. Germline trimming cut 8 bases from V and 0 bases from J; bases unmatched to any gene: 15. The CDR3 DNA reads TGTGCCAGCGTTGTGAGCTGGGACAGGACTTCCTCTGGAAACACCATATATTTT. It is translated as CASVVSWDRTSSGNTIYF.

Only a few counts were recorded for this clonotype. The V gene is TRBV20-1, the J gene TRBJ2-3, with TRBD2 identical over 10 bases. V dropped 6 bases and J dropped 4; count of bases not matched to a gene: 10. The CDR3 is 15 residues long. The V gene's germline CDR1 is DFQATT and CDR2 SNEGSKA (reference sequence). CDR3 bases: TGCAGTGCAGTACCAAGCGGGGGGGCAGCAGATACGCAGTATTTT. Amino acids: CSAVPSGGAADTQYF.

This chain connects TRBV4-2 to TRBJ1-5, with D uncertain. CDR1 LGHNA and CDR2 YNFKEQ come from the germline V gene. V was clipped by 3 bases and J by 4 bases, with 4 bases between them. The CDR3 loop spans 12 amino acids. The CDR3 DNA sequence: TGTGCCAGCAGCCAGGAAAATCAGCCCCAGCATTTT. This codes for CASSQENQPQHF.

The chain carries TRBV7-9 and TRBJ2-2, with D possibly being TRBD2 (5 bases). Germline assignment: CDR1 SEHNR and CDR2 FQNEAQ (reference sequence). Trimming took off 5 bases at V and 8 bases at J, with 15 bases between the two ends. This CDR3 comprises 14 residues. Here the CDR3 reads CASSRRDSVGELFF. In DNA form, the CDR3 reads TGTGCCAGCAGCCGCCGGGATTCCGTGGGGGAGCTGTTTTTT.

The chain joins TRBV5-1 to TRBJ1-2; possibly TRBD1 for D (6 bases). The ends were cut back, 0 bases at V and 4 bases at J, with 10 bases in the middle. The length of the CDR3 is 14 residues. Germline CDR1 is SGHRS and CDR2 is YFSETQ. CDR3 DNA: TGCGCCAGCAGCTTGGCGGACAGCGGCTATGGCTACACCTTC. Encoded protein: CASSLADSGYGYTF.

This clonotype was recorded a few times. The CDR3, as DNA: TGTGCCAGCATCCCCCGGACAAGCGGAAATGGCTACACCTTC. It encodes CASIPRTSGNGYTF. The V and J genes are TRBV6-2 or TRBV6-3 and TRBJ1-2; maybe TRBD1 (5 bases). This CDR3 region has 14 residues. The V gene's germline CDR1 is MNHEY and CDR2 SVGEGT. The V end lost 7 bases, the J end lost 6 bases, and 18 bases lay between the germline ends.

The J gene is TRBJ2-3, the V gene TRBV7-9; the D gene is possibly TRBD2 (7 bases). V dropped 4 bases and J dropped 4 bases, with 18 bases sitting between them. This CDR3 is built from 16 residues. Germline V gives CDR1 SEHNR, CDR2 FQNEAQ (reference sequence). Here the CDR3 reads CASSSRRGGGADTQYF. The CDR3 DNA is TGTGCCAGCAGCTCCCGTAGAGGGGGGGGCGCAGATACGCAGTATTTT.

This clonotype was seen more than once but under ten times. The chain employs TRBV5-1 and TRBJ2-1, with TRBD2 matching 16 bases. The CDR3 consists of 16 residues. Unmatched junction bases numbered 7, after V lost 4 bases and J lost 9 bases. Germline assignment: CDR1 SGHRS and CDR2 YFSETQ. This chain's CDR3 is CASSLGTSGGAGEQFF. The CDR3 region has the DNA TGCGCCAGCAGCCTGGGGACTAGCGGGGGGGCAGGTGAGCAGTTCTTC.

This chain connects TRBV7-3 to TRBJ2-2; D gene unclear. The CDR3 loop spans 15 amino acids. The V gene lost 2 bases and the J gene lost 4 bases, with 11 bases spanning the gap. The germline V gene encodes CDR1 SGHTA and CDR2 FQGTGA. The CDR3 region has the DNA TGTGCCAGCAGCTTAGGGGTTCAGCTCACCGGGGAGCTGTTTTTT. Residues: CASSLGVQLTGELFF.

J is TRBJ2-1 and V is TRBV6-6, with D hard to call. The germline CDR1 and CDR2 sequences are MNHNY and SVGAGI (reference sequence). With 5 bases removed from V and 10 bases from J, the gap between germline ends came to 15 bases. CDR3 length: 13 amino acids. Here the CDR3 reads CASSPPEDREQFF. In DNA form, the CDR3 reads TGTGCCAGCAGTCCCCCCGAGGATCGAGAGCAGTTCTTC.

The chain is built from TRBV7-2 and TRBJ1-1; no clear D gene. The CDR3 is 15 amino acids. Germline CDR1 SGHTA, CDR2 FQGNSA. Trimming removed 1 base at V and 7 bases at J, with 16 bases between. This chain's CDR3 is CASSLGGQMNLEAFF. For the CDR3, the DNA is TGTGCCAGCAGCTTAGGTGGGCAGATGAACCTTGAAGCTTTCTTT.

The chain is built from TRBV7-2 and TRBJ1-2, with D perhaps matching TRBD1 (6 bases). Germline CDR1 is SGHTA and CDR2 is FQGNSA. Trimming stripped 5 bases from V and 3 bases from J, with 13 bases between. There are 14 residues in the CDR3. CDR3 region: CASSPTGRDYGYTF. The CDR3 DNA follows: TGTGCCAGCAGCCCAACAGGGAGAGACTATGGCTACACCTTC.

This clonotype was counted only a few times. The chain employs TRBV7-3 and TRBJ2-3; tentative D call: TRBD2 (5 bases). The CDR3 length is 14 residues. The V and J ends lost 5 bases and 5 bases respectively, with 14 bases between them. From germline, CDR1 is SGHTA and CDR2 FQGTGA. The CDR3 here is CASSPTSSRDTQYF. The CDR3 nucleotides are TGTGCCAGCAGCCCTACTAGTTCCCGAGATACGCAGTATTTT.